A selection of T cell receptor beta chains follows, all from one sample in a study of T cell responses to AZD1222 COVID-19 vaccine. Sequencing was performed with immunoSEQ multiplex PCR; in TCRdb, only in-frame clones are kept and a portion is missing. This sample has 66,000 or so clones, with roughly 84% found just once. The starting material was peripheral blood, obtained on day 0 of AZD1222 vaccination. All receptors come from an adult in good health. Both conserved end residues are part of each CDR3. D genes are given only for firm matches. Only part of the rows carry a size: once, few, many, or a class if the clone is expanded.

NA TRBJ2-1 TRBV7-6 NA TGTGCCAGCAGCTCAGAGGGATCCTCTTCCTACAATGAGCAGTTCTTC CASSSEGSSSYNEQFF
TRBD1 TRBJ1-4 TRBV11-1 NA TGTGCCAGCAGCGTGGGACAGGGGAGAAATGAAAAACTGTTTTTT CASSVGQGRNEKLFF
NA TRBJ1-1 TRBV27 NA TGTGCCAGCAGTCGGTCGCAGGGGCAGTCAGACAGTGAAGCTTTCTTT CASSRSQGQSDSEAFF
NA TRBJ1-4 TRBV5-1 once TGCGCCAGCAGCTACACAGCGTCAACTAATGAAAAACTGTTTTTT CASSYTASTNEKLFF
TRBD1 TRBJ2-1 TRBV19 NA TGTGCCAGTAGTATAGATAACAGGGGGCTAGTTGAGCAGTTCTTC CASSIDNRGLVEQFF
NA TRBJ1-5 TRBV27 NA TGTGCCAGCAGTTTATCACCCCCTGGTCTTTCAGGGCAGCCCCAGCATTTT CASSLSPPGLSGQPQHF
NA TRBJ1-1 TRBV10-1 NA TGCGCCAGCAGTGAGTTATTGGTGGAGGGCCCCACTGAAGCTTTCTTT CASSELLVEGPTEAFF
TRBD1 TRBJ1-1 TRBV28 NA TGTGCCAGCATGCCGCTGGGACAGGGGGTATCTGAAGCTTTCTTT CASMPLGQGVSEAFF
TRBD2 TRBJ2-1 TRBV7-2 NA TGTGCCAGCAGCACTTCTCGGACTAGCGGGGGAGACAATGAGCAGTTCTTC CASSTSRTSGGDNEQFF
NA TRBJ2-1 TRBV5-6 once TGTGCCAGCAGCTTGCTTTCCAAGACAGTCTACAATGAGCAGTTCTTC CASSLLSKTVYNEQFF
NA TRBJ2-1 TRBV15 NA TGTGCCACCTGGGGCAAGGGCTACAATGAGCAGTTCTTC CATWGKGYNEQFF
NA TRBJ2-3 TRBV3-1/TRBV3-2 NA TGTGCCAGCAGCCAGATAGCAAGTGGCACAGATACGCAGTATTTT CASSQIASGTDTQYF
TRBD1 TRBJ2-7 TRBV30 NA TGTGCCTTCCTCCGGGACAGGGGATTCTACGAGCAGTACTTC CAFLRDRGFYEQYF
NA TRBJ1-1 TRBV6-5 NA TGTGCCAGCAGCCCCAGGACCAAGACAGCGGGTGAAGCTTTCTTT CASSPRTKTAGEAFF
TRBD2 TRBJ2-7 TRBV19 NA TGTGCCAGTAGTATCGGGGGGATTTCCCACGAGCAGTACTTC CASSIGGISHEQYF
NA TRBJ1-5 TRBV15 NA TGTGCCACCAGCAGAGAGGGCAATCAGCCCCAGCATTTT CATSREGNQPQHF
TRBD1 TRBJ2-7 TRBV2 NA TGTGCCAGCAGGCCGGACAGGGGAGGCGAGCAGTACTTC CASRPDRGGEQYF
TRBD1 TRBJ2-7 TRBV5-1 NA TGCGCCAGCAGCTTGTCAGGGGGACAATACTACGAGCAGTACTTC CASSLSGGQYYEQYF
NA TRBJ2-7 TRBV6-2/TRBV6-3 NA TGTGCCAGCAGTTTGAGTGGGGACGGGGAGCAGTACTTC CASSLSGDGEQYF
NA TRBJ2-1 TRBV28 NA TGTGCCAGCAGTCTTGACACGAGCTCCTACAATGAGCAGTTCTTC CASSLDTSSYNEQFF
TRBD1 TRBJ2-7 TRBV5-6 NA TGTGCCAGCAGCCTGGACAGGAGCTCCTACGAGCAGTACTTC CASSLDRSSYEQYF
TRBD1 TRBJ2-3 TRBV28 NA TGTGCCAGCAATAGACCAGGGGGATACACAGATACGCAGTATTTT CASNRPGGYTDTQYF
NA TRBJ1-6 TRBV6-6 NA TGTGCCAGCAGTCGCGTTCTGTTTAGAGGGTCCTATAATTCACCCCTCCACTTT CASSRVLFRGSYNSPLHF
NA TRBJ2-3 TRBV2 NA TGTGCCAGCAGTGAGCTCGAAGATACGCAGTATTTT CASSELEDTQYF
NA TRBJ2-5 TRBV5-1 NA TGCGCCAGCAGCTTGGGGCACAGGGAAGAGACCCAGTACTTC CASSLGHREETQYF
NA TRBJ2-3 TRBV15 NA TGTGCCACCAGCAGAGATAGGAAAAGCACAGATACGCAGTATTTT CATSRDRKSTDTQYF